This TCR beta chain was obtained from a study of CXCR3-negative and CXCR3-positive naive CD8 T cells. UMI-labeled 5' RACE TRB cDNA libraries were prepared from the cells. TCRdb derives one entry per CDR3 protein from the 5' RACE reads, leaving out DNA. This sample's table reports 70,000 to 100,000 distinct CDR3 sequences. Germline V gives CDR1 SQVTM, CDR2 ANQGSEA. This CDR3 has 11 residues. The sequencing sample was made of naive CXCR3- CD8+ T cells from blood. Subset in this sample: CD45RO-CCR7+CD27+CD95- naive CD8+ T cells lacking CXCR3 (TNR3-). The receptor comes from a human donor in good health. Some clones in this sample may be carry-over from other donors' samples. This chain uses TRBV29-1 with TRBJ2-7; lacking DNA, the TRBD1 call made by TCRdb goes unchecked. The CDR3 loop is CSVDGGYEQYF.